These T cell receptor beta chains were read from a single sample in a study of shared clonotypes between healthy human individuals. Assay used: immunoSEQ multiplex PCR; TCRdb lists only in-frame clones, some missing. The sample lists about 480,000 clones, about four fifths occurring once. Sequenced: PBMCs. These receptor sequences come from a woman in her thirties or forties in good health. Some clones in this sample may be carry-over from other donors' samples. Both conserved end residues are part of each CDR3. Each record gives: V gene, J gene, clone size, D gene, CDR3 protein, CDR3 DNA. A D gene is named only where the DNA matches it firmly. The size field is filled for only some rows; it gives once, few, many or a size class.

TRBV4-1,TRBJ2-3,once,.,CASSQPGGGAQYF,TGCGCCAGCAGCCAGCCTGGAGGAGGCGCGCAGTATTTT
TRBV6-7,TRBJ1-3,.,TRBD1,CASRAGGVAGNTIYF,TGTGCCAGCAGGGCAGGGGGCGTAGCTGGAAACACCATATATTTT
TRBV9,TRBJ1-1,.,.,CASSVAGLSTEAFF,TGTGCCAGCAGCGTGGCGGGACTCTCCACTGAAGCTTTCTTT
TRBV4-3,TRBJ2-1,.,TRBD2,CASSQRGLAFDEQFF,TGCGCCAGCAGCCAAAGAGGACTAGCGTTCGATGAGCAGTTCTTC
TRBV9,TRBJ2-1,.,.,CASSVAGQAYNEQFF,TGTGCCAGCAGCGTAGCGGGACAAGCTTACAATGAGCAGTTCTTC
TRBV2,TRBJ2-2,.,.,CASSVRGANTGELFF,TGTGCCAGCAGTGTCCGGGGAGCGAACACCGGGGAGCTGTTTTTT
TRBV7-9,TRBJ1-1,many,.,CASSPSGRMNTEAFF,TGTGCCAGCAGCCCTAGTGGAAGGATGAACACTGAAGCTTTCTTT
TRBV6-5,TRBJ2-5,.,.,CASNKGQFETQYF,TGTGCCAGCAATAAGGGACAATTTGAGACCCAGTACTTC
TRBV5-6,TRBJ2-1,few,.,CASSLLSSNEQFF,TGTGCCAGCAGCTTGCTGAGTAGCAATGAGCAGTTCTTC
TRBV7-2,TRBJ2-7,many,TRBD2,CASSLARTSARYEQYF,TGTGCCAGCAGCTTAGCGCGTACTAGCGCCCGGTACGAGCAGTACTTC
TRBV5-6,TRBJ1-2,.,.,CASSPLEGGAYGYTF,TGTGCCAGCAGCCCCCTCGAGGGGGGAGCATATGGCTACACCTTC
TRBV7-9,TRBJ2-7,.,TRBD2,CASSLGLAVHEQYF,TGTGCCAGCAGCTTGGGTCTAGCGGTGCACGAGCAGTACTTC